This passage covers 27 T cell receptor beta chains from one sample sequenced in a study of post-analysis software for immune sequencing data. Study findings and constraints: The five TRBV segments detected at higher frequency in patients than in controls included TRBV5-6, TRBV5-1 and TRBV20-1.

For these receptors, no antigen is known. Unique molecular identifiers were carried by the TCR beta cDNA libraries. One entry per CDR3 protein, called by TCRdb with MiXCR from the PCR reads. The table lists over 700,000 distinct CDR3 sequences, about 27% of them singletons. Sequencing input: blood. These receptors all come from a girl between 5 and 17 years old with multiple sclerosis.

In its sample, this clonotype was seen a few times. The rearrangement links TRBV18 to TRBJ2-1; 8 bases fit TRBD2. V was clipped by 0 bases and J by 2 bases; unmatched bases: 6. The CDR3 consists of 17 residues. The germline V gene has CDR1 KGHSH and CDR2 LQKENI. The CDR3 DNA sequence: TGTGCCAGCTCACCACCGAGGGGTAGCGGGACCTACAATGAGCAGTTCTTC. Translation gives CASSPPRGSGTYNEQFF.

The chain has TRBV12-3 or TRBV12-4 and TRBJ1-4, with a possible D match to TRBD1 (6 bases). V was pared by 8 bases and J by 6 bases, with 16 bases between. The CDR3 contains 14 residues. The CDR3 loop reads CASLRGQEDEKLFF. CDR3 sequence (DNA): TGTGCCAGCCTCCGGGGGCAGGAAGATGAAAAACTGTTTTTT.

The chain uses TRBV29-1 and TRBJ1-1; D not resolved. Trimming removed 4 bases from V and 0 bases from J, with 9 bases in between. This CDR3 is 13 amino acids long. Germline CDR1 reads SQVTM; CDR2 reads ANQGSEA. The CDR3 DNA reads TGCAGCGTTGTAGAGGGCTTGAACACTGAAGCTTTCTTT. Translated: CSVVEGLNTEAFF.

This clonotype was observed a handful of times. The CDR3 reads CASSLVEGAPGGEQFF. The CDR3 nucleotides are TGTGCCAGCAGCTTAGTTGAGGGGGCGCCTGGGGGTGAGCAGTTCTTC. The chain carries TRBV7-2 and TRBJ2-1; 7 nucleotides agree with TRBD1. Germline V gene lookup returns CDR1 SGHTA and CDR2 FQGNSA. The CDR3 length is 16 residues. The V segment lost 1 base and the J segment 9 bases; nucleotides outside the gene matches: 12.

The chain joins TRBV7-2 to TRBJ2-5; D uncertain. Gene TRBJ2-7 matches the end of the DNA better, so the J call may be wrong. This CDR3 spans 15 amino acids. Germline V gene data show CDR1 as SGHTA and CDR2 as FQGNSA. The CDR3 loop is CASSLVGEAVYEQYF. CDR3 DNA sequence: TGTGCCAGCAGCTTAGTAGGTGAGGCTGTCTACGAGCAGTACTTC.

The gene calls are TRBV10-3 and TRBJ2-1, with TRBD2 matching over 13 bases. With 2 bases clipped from V and 6 bases from J, the junction kept 4 bases outside the gene matches. Per the germline V gene, CDR1 is ENHRY and CDR2 is SYGVKD. The length of the CDR3 is 16 residues. The CDR3 DNA reads as TGTGCCATCAGTGAGGGACTAGCGGGAGATCTCAATGAGCAGTTCTTC. The encoded protein is CAISEGLAGDLNEQFF.

This clonotype has a handful of counts. The chain recombines TRBV27 with TRBJ2-5, with 10 bases aligning to TRBD1. The germline V gene encodes CDR1 MNHEY and CDR2 SMNVEV (reference sequence). After removal of 4 bases from V and 5 bases from J, the junction contained 7 bases not matched to a gene. The CDR3 spans 15 residues. CDR3 bases: TGTGCCAGCAGTTCCCCTGGGACAGGGGACGAGACCCAGTACTTC. Its protein is CASSSPGTGDETQYF.

This clonotype was counted ten times or more. The chain is built from TRBV4-3 and TRBJ2-7; 7 bases align to TRBD2. Losses at the gene ends were 4 bases for V and 5 bases for J; bases not matched to a gene: 11. The CDR3 is 15 residues long. Germline V gene sequence: CDR1 LGHNA, CDR2 YSLEER. CDR3 amino acids: CASSPQEGGINEQYF. CDR3 sequence (DNA): TGCGCCAGCAGCCCCCAAGAGGGAGGGATCAACGAGCAGTACTTC.

V is TRBV20-1 and J is TRBJ2-3; D not resolved. V was trimmed by 3 bases and J by 2 bases, leaving 12 bases between them. This CDR3 contains 14 residues. Germline-derived CDR1 and CDR2 are DFQATT and SNEGSKA (reference sequence). The CDR3 DNA sequence: TGCAGTGCTAGTCAGGTAGCTTCCACAGATACGCAGTATTTT. Residues: CSASQVASTDTQYF.

The V and J genes are TRBV10-3 and TRBJ1-5; D unresolved. V was clipped by 0 bases and J by 0 bases, with 6 bases between them. The CDR3 loop spans 15 amino acids. Germline V CDR1 and CDR2: ENHRY, SYGVKD. The CDR3 is CAISESRPSNQPQHF. The CDR3 DNA is TGTGCCATCAGTGAGTCGAGGCCTAGCAATCAGCCCCAGCATTTT.

This chain joins TRBV6-1 and TRBJ1-1; a weak D match, TRBD1 (5 bases). Trimming took off 2 bases at V and 3 bases at J, with 16 bases between the two ends. Germline V lookup: CDR1 MNHNS, CDR2 SASEGT. This CDR3 contains 16 residues. CDR3 DNA sequence: TGTGCCAGCAGTGAATCTTGGGGACGGTCGTACACTGAAGCTTTCTTT. Its protein product is CASSESWGRSYTEAFF.

The V and J genes are TRBV7-2 and TRBJ2-3; the D is unclear. Trimming took off 2 bases at V and 2 bases at J, with 11 bases between the two ends. The CDR3 length is 15 residues. Germline-derived CDR1 and CDR2 are SGHTA and FQGNSA. The CDR3 here is CASSLSSRTTDTQYF. The CDR3 region has the DNA TGTGCCAGCAGCTTATCCTCGCGGACCACAGATACGCAGTATTTT.

The genes are TRBV10-3 and TRBJ2-6; D is tentatively TRBD1 or TRBD2 (5 bases each). The CDR3 sequence is 16 residues long. Germline V gives CDR1 ENHRY, CDR2 SYGVKD. V shed 4 bases and J shed 4 bases, with 14 bases lying between them. In DNA, the CDR3 is TGTGCCATCAGTGCCGCCGGGGCGGAGGGGGCCAACGTCCTGACTTTC. Translation gives CAISAAGAEGANVLTF.

The V call is TRBV7-8, the J call TRBJ2-3; possibly TRBD1 or TRBD2 for D (5 bases each). Trimming took off 6 bases at V and 4 bases at J, with 20 bases between the two ends. The CDR3 consists of 16 residues. CDR1 SGHVS and CDR2 FQNEAQ come from the germline V gene. The CDR3 nucleotides read TGTGCCAGCAGTTCCAAGCGGTCCCGAGGGGCAGATACGCAGTATTTT. Translated, it gives CASSSKRSRGADTQYF.

The rearrangement uses TRBV15 and TRBJ2-3, with TRBD1 identical over 9 bases. The CDR3 has 17 amino acids. The V and J ends lost 1 base and 2 bases, in that order; junction bases with no gene match: 7. The germline gives CDR1 LNHNV, CDR2 YYDKDF (reference sequence). The CDR3 nucleotides are TGTGCCACCAGCAGAGGCGGGACAGGGACCAACACAGATACGCAGTATTTT. Protein: CATSRGGTGTNTDTQYF.

This clonotype was counted only a few times. This sequence joins TRBV20-1 and TRBJ1-4; unclear D gene. The CDR3 runs to 16 residues. Deletions cut 1 base from V and 0 bases from J, with 12 bases between. Germline CDR1 and CDR2: DFQATT and SNEGSKA (reference sequence). CDR3 coding DNA: TGCAGTGCTAGAGCTGGCGGATCTGCAACTAATGAAAAACTGTTTTTT. This gives the protein CSARAGGSATNEKLFF.

This clonotype has just a few counts. One end of the junction does not line up with germline, which may come from a read error. The V gene is TRBV7-2, the J gene TRBJ2-7, with D perhaps TRBD1 (6 bases). The CDR3 runs 15 residues. Germline assignment: CDR1 SGHTA and CDR2 FQGNSA. The CDR3 reads CAGSRIGTSSYEQYF. The CDR3 DNA follows: TGTGCCGGCAGCCGAATTGGGACATCCTCCTACGAGCAGTACTTC.

As DNA, the CDR3 is TGTGCCAGCAGCGTAGCTTTAGGGACTAGCGGATTCTACAATGAGCAGTTCTTC. It translates to CASSVALGTSGFYNEQFF. This chain joins TRBV9 and TRBJ2-1; 11 positions agree with TRBD2. V was pared by 0 bases and J by 3 bases, with 8 bases of the junction left unmatched. The CDR3 is 18 amino acids. Germline CDR1 SGDLS, CDR2 YYNGEE.

Concerning this clonotype: A read error is possible here, since a much larger clone lies one base away. V usage is TRBV12-3 or TRBV12-4 and J usage is TRBJ2-3; D possibly matches TRBD1 or TRBD2 (5 bases each). The V and J ends lost 0 bases and 1 base respectively, with 11 bases between them. The CDR3 runs 16 residues. DNA for the CDR3: TGTGCCAGCAGTTTAGCGGGGACGACTGGCACAGATACGCAGTATTTT. Translating gives CASSLAGTTGTDTQYF.

Concerning this clonotype itself: One base away lies a much larger clone, so this may be a sequencing read error. The V and J genes are TRBV24-1 and TRBJ1-2, with D hard to call. V was pared by 1 base and J by 6 bases, with 11 bases between. There are 14 residues in the CDR3. Germline loops: CDR1 KGHDR, CDR2 SFDVKD. CDR3 coding DNA: TGTGCCACCAGTGATTTCGACGGATTCCATGGCTACACCTTC. Its protein product is CATSDFDGFHGYTF.

This clonotype came up a few times. This chain joins TRBV20-1 and TRBJ2-7; a possible D gene is TRBD2 (6 bases). The germline CDR1 and CDR2 sequences are DFQATT and SNEGSKA (reference sequence). Trimming left V 0 bases short and J 2 bases short, with 11 bases between. This CDR3 is 14 amino acids long. The CDR3 protein is CSAREWRGAYEQYF. In DNA form, the CDR3 reads TGCAGTGCTAGAGAATGGAGGGGAGCCTACGAGCAGTACTTC.

This clonotype has only a few counts. The chain uses TRBV15 and TRBJ2-5; maybe TRBD2 (5 bases). The J call may be in error: the DNA end matches TRBJ2-7 better. CDR3 length: 15 amino acids. Germline CDR1 and CDR2: LNHNV and YYDKDF (reference sequence). As DNA, the CDR3 is TGTGCCACCAGCAGAGAGGGGAGCAGTCCCTACGAGCAGTACTTC. Its protein product is CATSREGSSPYEQYF.

Details on this clonotype: One end of the junction varies from germline; a read error may be responsible. This chain connects TRBV29-1 to TRBJ2-1, with TRBD1 matching 8 bases. The CDR3 is 17 residues long. Germline V gene sequence: CDR1 SQVTM, CDR2 ANQGSEA. The CDR3 bases are TGCAGCGTTGAAGCAGGGACAGGTTCTTCCTCCTACAATGAGCGGTTCTTC. This gives the protein CSVEAGTGSSSYNERFF.

This clonotype was detected many times. This chain links TRBV7-2 with TRBJ2-7; D is uncertain. CDR1 and CDR2 from the germline V gene are SGHTA and FQGNSA. This CDR3 contains 13 residues. V lost 5 bases to trimming and J lost 2 bases, with 10 bases between them. The CDR3 region has the DNA TGTGCCAGCAGCGCTAGGATACCCTACGAGCAGTACTTC. Amino acids: CASSARIPYEQYF. The complete variable domain, with remaining parts taken from reference TRBV7-2 and TRBJ2-7, reads GAGVSQSPSNKVTEKGKDVELRCDPISGHTALYWYRQSLGQGLEFLIYFQGNSAPDKSGLPSDRFSAERTGGSVSTLTIQRTQQEDSAVYLCASSARIPYEQYFGPGTRLTVT.

This clonotype was counted a few times. The CDR3 region has the DNA TGTGCCAGCAGCTTTGATATGCTAGCGGGAGGGGGAGATACGCAGTATTTT. It specifies CASSFDMLAGGGDTQYF. J is TRBJ2-3 and V is TRBV5-6, with 12 bases matching TRBD2. The CDR3 runs 17 residues. J gave up 5 bases and V 2 bases, and 9 bases lay outside the gene matches. Germline V lookup: CDR1 SGHDT, CDR2 YYEEEE.

The chain joins TRBV25-1 to TRBJ2-1; 8 bases match TRBD2. Per germline, CDR1 MGHDK and CDR2 SYGVNS. With V trimmed by 2 bases and J by 2 bases, 5 bases remained unmatched. This CDR3 is 16 amino acids long. In nucleotides, the CDR3 is TGTGCCAGCAGTGAAGGAAGCGGGGGAACCTACAATGAGCAGTTCTTC. Its translation is CASSEGSGGTYNEQFF.

This clonotype has only a few counts. This chain joins TRBV4-3 and TRBJ2-4; 8 bases map to TRBD2. This CDR3 has 17 amino acids. The V gene end was trimmed by 0 bases and the J gene end by 4 bases; junction bases not matched to a gene: 8. Germline V CDR1 and CDR2: LGHNA, YSLEER. CDR3 coding DNA: TGCGCCAGCAGCCAAGATCGTTTCGGGAGGGCAAAAAACATTCAGTACTTC. This codes for CASSQDRFGRAKNIQYF.